This T cell receptor beta chain was captured by sequencing in a study of blood T cells in healthy people across ages. RNA extraction gave at least 5.5 micrograms of total RNA per sample. Comment on this clonotype: Its antigen remains unidentified.

CDR3 length: 16 residues. Unmatched junction bases numbered 6, after V lost 4 bases and J lost 6 bases. Germline-derived CDR1 and CDR2 are SEHNR and FQNEAQ (reference sequence). Findings and limits, study-wide: TCR beta diversity correlated strongly with naive T cell percentage.

Primed by a sample-barcoded 5' primer and a J-beta primer mix, a second PCR proceeded for roughly 7 to 11 cycles. TCRdb recomputed calls from the 5' RACE reads with MiXCR, one row per CDR3 protein. The sample yields about 570,000 distinct CDR3 sequences, 27% seen once. The clonotype comes from a woman in her seventies in good health. This sequence joins TRBV7-9 and TRBJ1-4; 12 bases line up with TRBD1. The specimen was blood. The CDR3 DNA follows: TGTGCCAGCAGCTGGGGACAGGGGGCGCTGGATGAAAAACTGTTTTTT. Translating it yields CASSWGQGALDEKLFF.